The 2 T cell receptor beta chains given below trace back to one sample, sequenced in a study of brain T cells in children with intractable seizures. Time point reported: blood from clinic visit 5 months post-surgery; TSC patient then seizure free. Sequencing was performed with immunoSEQ multiplex PCR; in TCRdb, only in-frame clones are kept and a portion is missing. In the table there are 340,000 or so clones, 93% of which are singletons. The material sequenced was peripheral blood, taken about 5 months after surgery. The receptors here all came from a boy under two years old with tuberous sclerosis and intractable seizures.

V and J are TRBV6-1 and TRBJ1-2; 9 bases line up with TRBD1. With V trimmed by 2 bases and J by 7 bases, 14 bases remained unmatched. Germline V gives CDR1 MNHNS, CDR2 SASEGT. The CDR3 spans 17 residues. The CDR3 DNA reads TGTGCCAGCAGTGAACGCCACCTGACAGGGGGTGATCGTGGCTACACCTTC. Translation: CASSERHLTGGDRGYTF.

This clone has only one observation. This chain connects TRBV7-9 to TRBJ1-3; 8 nucleotides agree with TRBD1. Germline assignment: CDR1 SEHNR and CDR2 FQNEAQ (reference sequence). This CDR3 has 15 amino acids. V dropped 3 bases and J dropped 4; count of bases not matched to a gene: 5. The CDR3 nucleotides are TGTGCCAGCAGCTTCGTCAGGGGGCTCGGAAACACCATATATTTT. Translation: CASSFVRGLGNTIYF.